One sample yielded the 3 T cell receptor beta chains listed below, sequenced in a study of cytomegalovirus exposure and HLA in healthy donors. With 60 Vbeta and 13 Jbeta primers, the PCR was carried out. The table came from immunoSEQ multiplex PCR; TCRdb's copy has only in-frame clones and leaves some out. Recorded here are roughly 120,000 clones; the top ten clones represent around 4%. The sample taken for sequencing was PBMCs. All receptors come from a man between 18 and 29 years old in good health and CMV-seronegative.

This chain links TRBV10-1 with TRBJ2-2; TRBD2 aligns across 8 bases. In germline, CDR1 is WNHNN, CDR2 SYGVQD (reference sequence). With V trimmed by 4 bases and J by 6 bases, 1 base remained unmatched. The CDR3 sequence is 13 residues long. CDR3 in DNA: TGCGCCAGCAGTGCTAGCGGGTCCGGGGAGCTGTTTTTT. Translating gives CASSASGSGELFF.

The chain joins TRBV6-1 to TRBJ1-1; D not certain. The CDR3 has 13 residues. Germline V gene data show CDR1 as MNHNS and CDR2 as SASEGT. V lost 6 bases, J lost 5 bases, and 13 bases lay in between. CDR3: CASRIGEHTEAFF. CDR3 in DNA: TGTGCCAGCAGGATCGGAGAACATACTGAAGCTTTCTTT.

The chain employs TRBV6-5 and TRBJ2-1, with 9 nucleotides matching TRBD2. Germline CDR1 and CDR2: MNHEY and SVGAGI. This CDR3 comprises 14 residues. Germline trimming cut 0 bases from V and 6 bases from J; bases unmatched to any gene: 0. CDR3 bases: TGTGCCAGCAGTTACTCGGGACTAGCCAATGAGCAGTTCTTC. It codes for CASSYSGLANEQFF.